Listed below are T cell receptor beta chains from one sample, sequenced in a study of T cell responses to AZD1222 COVID-19 vaccine. The method was immunoSEQ multiplex PCR; TCRdb's version includes in-frame clones alone and lacks a portion of them. The sample has about 180,000 clones; 90% to 95% are singletons. The material was peripheral blood, obtained 28 days after the second dose of the MenACWY control vaccine. These TCRs come from an adult who received the MenACWY meningococcal vaccine as a control. CDR3s include the opening cysteine and the closing phenylalanine or tryptophan. The D gene is left open where the match is weak. The size field is filled for only some rows; it gives once, few, many or a size class.

cdr3_length: 16; d_call: NA; v_call: TRBV3-1/TRBV3-2; j_call: TRBJ1-3; clone_size: NA; cdr3_nt: TGTGCCAGCAGCCAAGAAGGGAAGTACGGGGGAAACACCATATATTTT; cdr3_aa: CASSQEGKYGGNTIYF
cdr3_length: 13; d_call: TRBD1; v_call: TRBV6-5; j_call: TRBJ1-2; clone_size: NA; cdr3_nt: TGTGCCAGCGACAGGACAGGGAACTATGGCTACACCTTC; cdr3_aa: CASDRTGNYGYTF
cdr3_length: 11; d_call: NA; v_call: TRBV2; j_call: TRBJ1-1; clone_size: NA; cdr3_nt: TGTGCCAGCAGCTTTAACACTGAAGCTTTCTTT; cdr3_aa: CASSFNTEAFF
cdr3_length: 15; d_call: NA; v_call: TRBV19; j_call: TRBJ1-5; clone_size: NA; cdr3_nt: TGTGCCAGTAGTATTAGCTTACTGTCAGGTCAGCCCCAGCATTTT; cdr3_aa: CASSISLLSGQPQHF
cdr3_length: 13; d_call: NA; v_call: TRBV18; j_call: TRBJ2-5; clone_size: NA; cdr3_nt: TGTGCCAGCTCACCACAGGGCCAAGAGACCCAGTACTTC; cdr3_aa: CASSPQGQETQYF
cdr3_length: 17; d_call: TRBD1; v_call: TRBV5-4; j_call: TRBJ1-1; clone_size: NA; cdr3_nt: TGTGCCAGCAGCTTGGTACCTCAGGGGGCCTCTGACACTGAAGCTTTCTTT; cdr3_aa: CASSLVPQGASDTEAFF
cdr3_length: 16; d_call: TRBD2; v_call: TRBV11-2; j_call: TRBJ2-1; clone_size: NA; cdr3_nt: TGTGCCAGCAGCTTTATTGGCGGGGGGCCCTACAATGAGCAGTTCTTC; cdr3_aa: CASSFIGGGPYNEQFF
cdr3_length: 12; d_call: NA; v_call: TRBV5-6; j_call: TRBJ1-1; clone_size: NA; cdr3_nt: TGTGCCAGCAGCCGACATTACACTGAAGCTTTCTTT; cdr3_aa: CASSRHYTEAFF
cdr3_length: 14; d_call: TRBD1; v_call: TRBV28; j_call: TRBJ1-4; clone_size: NA; cdr3_nt: TGTGCCAGCAGTGGGACGGACAGGGATGAAAAACTGTTTTTT; cdr3_aa: CASSGTDRDEKLFF
cdr3_length: 16; d_call: NA; v_call: TRBV21-1; j_call: TRBJ2-7; clone_size: NA; cdr3_nt: TGTGCCACCAACAATTCCACAGGGGGTAGCTCCTACGAGCAGTACTTC; cdr3_aa: CATNNSTGGSSYEQYF
cdr3_length: 15; d_call: NA; v_call: TRBV18; j_call: TRBJ1-2; clone_size: NA; cdr3_nt: TGTGCCAGCTCACCTCGACGGACCCAAGACTATGGCTACACCTTC; cdr3_aa: CASSPRRTQDYGYTF
cdr3_length: 15; d_call: NA; v_call: TRBV5-5; j_call: TRBJ2-7; clone_size: NA; cdr3_nt: TGTGCCAGCAGCTTGGTTTGGCGGAACCTCCACGAGCAGTACTTC; cdr3_aa: CASSLVWRNLHEQYF
cdr3_length: 15; d_call: NA; v_call: TRBV2; j_call: TRBJ2-3; clone_size: NA; cdr3_nt: TGTGCCAGCAGTGTGTTTAGCGGCGCCACAGATACGCAGTATTTT; cdr3_aa: CASSVFSGATDTQYF
cdr3_length: 17; d_call: NA; v_call: TRBV24-1; j_call: TRBJ1-3; clone_size: NA; cdr3_nt: TGTGCCACCAGTGAACGCCCAGGGGACTTCTCTGGAAACACCATATATTTT; cdr3_aa: CATSERPGDFSGNTIYF
cdr3_length: 15; d_call: NA; v_call: TRBV3-1/TRBV3-2; j_call: TRBJ2-5; clone_size: NA; cdr3_nt: TGTGCCAGCAGCCAAGGATGGGCCGTGCGAGAGACCCAGTACTTC; cdr3_aa: CASSQGWAVRETQYF
cdr3_length: 13; d_call: TRBD1; v_call: TRBV5-4; j_call: TRBJ2-7; clone_size: NA; cdr3_nt: TGTGCCAGCAGTCGGACAGGGCCCTACGAGCAGTACTTC; cdr3_aa: CASSRTGPYEQYF
cdr3_length: 13; d_call: NA; v_call: TRBV13; j_call: TRBJ1-2; clone_size: NA; cdr3_nt: TGTGCCAGCAGCTTAGGGACAGGTATGAACTACACCTTC; cdr3_aa: CASSLGTGMNYTF
cdr3_length: 15; d_call: TRBD1; v_call: TRBV30; j_call: TRBJ1-3; clone_size: NA; cdr3_nt: TGTGCCTGGAACAGGGGTCAAAGCTCTGGAAACACCATATATTTT; cdr3_aa: CAWNRGQSSGNTIYF
cdr3_length: 16; d_call: TRBD1; v_call: TRBV5-6; j_call: TRBJ1-6; clone_size: few; cdr3_nt: TGTGCCAGCAGCGGGGGACAGCGCTCCTATAATTCACCCCTCCACTTT; cdr3_aa: CASSGGQRSYNSPLHF
cdr3_length: 13; d_call: NA; v_call: TRBV18; j_call: TRBJ1-2; clone_size: once; cdr3_nt: TGTGCCAGCTCACCACCAGGGGCGGGTGGCTACACCTTC; cdr3_aa: CASSPPGAGGYTF
cdr3_length: 15; d_call: NA; v_call: TRBV5-4; j_call: TRBJ1-6; clone_size: NA; cdr3_nt: TGTGCCAGCAGGGAAACGGGACAAGGGAATTCACCCCTCCACTTT; cdr3_aa: CASRETGQGNSPLHF
cdr3_length: 14; d_call: NA; v_call: TRBV5-1; j_call: TRBJ2-7; clone_size: NA; cdr3_nt: TGCGCCAGCAGCTTGGTACCTCAAGGATACGAGCAGTACTTC; cdr3_aa: CASSLVPQGYEQYF